The entry below gives a single TCR beta chain sequence along with its context. Its target is not known. The V gene's germline CDR1 is WSHSY and CDR2 SAAADI. CDR3 length: 15 amino acids. Germline trimming cut 4 bases from V and 2 bases from J; bases unmatched to any gene: 4. CD4+ cells were split into CD45RA+ naive and CD45RA-negative memory subsets. Researchers ran the assay at a deep level. Some clones are missing from TCRdb's copy, which holds only in-frame ones; the method was immunoSEQ multiplex PCR. The sample has under 850,000 clones; approximately 72% are singletons. The data were taken from a study of shared clonotypes between healthy human individuals. Study conclusions and caveats: When naive CD4 clonotypes were compared across a handful of donors, approximately 4.9% were shared.

Sequencing was done on a sample of memory CD4+ T cells sorted from blood. Indicated subset: CD45RA-negative fraction. The chain recombines TRBV10-2 with TRBJ2-2; 7 positions agree with TRBD1. The TCR comes from a woman in her thirties in good health. Here the CDR3 DNA reads TGCGCCAGCAGTGGCCGGGACAGCAACACCGGGGAGCTGTTTTTT. This encodes CASSGRDSNTGELFF.